This T cell receptor beta chain stems from a study of shared clonotypes between healthy human individuals. The input for sorted-subset replicate PCRs was approximately 190 ng DNA, about 30,000 T cell genomes. Generated by immunoSEQ multiplex PCR, the TCRdb table keeps only in-frame clones and is missing some. The sample has more than 2 million clones; 85% to 95% are singletons. The germline V and J ends were trimmed by 4 bases and 10 bases, with 14 bases remaining between them. CDR3 size: 12 residues. Germline CDR1 and CDR2: MDHEN and SYDVKM. Overall study findings and caveats: Estimated clonotype richness was generally higher in naive than memory subsets.

Concerning this clone: Its matching antigen is unknown.

The rearrangement joins TRBV28 to TRBJ2-7; D may correspond to TRBD1 or TRBD2 (5 bases each). Sequencing was carried out using naive CD4+ T cells sorted from blood. The sample's subset: CD45RA+ positively selected. This TCR derives from a man aged 18 to 30 in good health. CDR3 in DNA: TGTGCCAGCAGTTCCCTCCGGGACGGCCAGTACTTC. This gives the protein CASSSLRDGQYF. The entire variable domain, with the rest obtained from reference TRBV28 and TRBJ2-7, is as follows: DVKVTQSSRYLVKRTGEKVFLECVQDMDHENMFWYRQDPGLGLRLIYFSYDVKMKEKGDIPEGYSVSREKKERFSLILESASTNQTSMYLCASSSLRDGQYFGPGTRLTVT.